This TCR beta chain is drawn from a study of shared clonotypes between healthy human individuals. General study findings and limits: The study found about 4.6% of naive CD4 clonotypes shared across a handful of donors.

Sequencing used immunoSEQ multiplex PCR; TCRdb keeps in-frame clones, though not all of them. The repertoire holds about 2.3 million clones, with about 92% as singletons. As for this clone: Its antigen is unknown.

Germline CDR1 is SGHNT and CDR2 is YYREEE (reference sequence). The ends lost 3 bases at V and 9 bases at J; junction bases unmatched: 4. The CDR3 spans 13 residues. The chain recombines TRBV5-4 with TRBJ2-1; 9 bases fit TRBD1. Sequencing was done on a sample of naive CD4+ T cells from PBMCs. Noted subset: CD45RA+ positively selected. This TCR was recovered from a young man in good health. Some clones in this sample may be carry-over from other donors' samples. CDR3 sequence (DNA): TGTGCCAGCAGCTCGACAGGGGGGACTGAGCAGTTCTTC. It codes for CASSSTGGTEQFF.